Below are 10 T cell receptor beta chains sequenced from a single sample in a study of T cells in Graves' hyperthyroidism and ophthalmopathy. RNA transcripts served as the template for amplifying TCR beta CDR3 regions. TCR CDR3 regions were first amplified by RT-PCR with HTBI primers. MiXCR, applied by TCRdb to the multiplex PCR reads, yields one record per CDR3 protein. The sample consists of around 700,000 distinct CDR3 sequences, roughly 32% of them appearing once. Material: blood. The source of these receptors is a woman in her 40s with Graves' hyperthyroidism.

The chain has TRBV20-1 and TRBJ2-7, with TRBD1 matching 9 bases. The CDR3 runs 13 residues. Trimming at V came to 5 bases and at J to 6 bases, leaving 8 bases not matched to a gene. Germline CDR1 DFQATT, CDR2 SNEGSKA (reference sequence). This CDR3 reads CSALGQGGREQYF. The CDR3 bases are TGCAGTGCTCTGGGACAGGGAGGACGCGAGCAGTACTTC.

In nucleotides, the CDR3 is TGTGCCAGCCTGACAGGGGGGGGCGAGCAGTACTTC. It codes for CASLTGGGEQYF. This chain uses TRBV2 with TRBJ2-7, with TRBD1 identical over 9 bases. The CDR3 loop spans 12 amino acids. J lost 6 bases, V lost 8 bases, and 5 bases had no gene match. The germline gives CDR1 SNHLY, CDR2 FYNNEI. Combining the CDR3 with reference TRBV2 and TRBJ2-7 gives the whole variable domain EPEVTQTPSHQVTQMGQEVILRCVPISNHLYFYWYRQILGQKVEFLVSFYNNEISEKSEIFDDQFSVERPDGSNFTLKIRSTKLEDSAMYFCASLTGGGEQYFGPGTRLTVT.

This clonotype was counted at least ten times. The rearrangement joins TRBV20-1 to TRBJ1-2; D is possibly TRBD1 (6 bases). V dropped 1 base and J dropped 6 bases, with 15 bases sitting between them. The germline V gene encodes CDR1 DFQATT and CDR2 SNEGSKA (reference sequence). There are 14 residues in the CDR3. Written as DNA, the CDR3 is TGCAGTGCTAGAGGTTTGCGGACAGACGATGGCTACACCTTC. Amino acid sequence: CSARGLRTDDGYTF.

This clonotype was seen only a few times. This sequence joins TRBV20-1 and TRBJ1-1, with TRBD1 matching 9 bases. There are 14 residues in the CDR3. Germline values: CDR1 DFQATT, CDR2 SNEGSKA (reference sequence). J gave up 5 bases and V 2 bases, and 6 bases lay outside the gene matches. CDR3 DNA: TGCAGTGCTAGACGACAGGGGGTGGATACTGAAGCTTTCTTT. This sequence encodes CSARRQGVDTEAFF.

This clonotype was detected ten times or more. The chain employs TRBV12-3 or TRBV12-4 and TRBJ1-5; TRBD1 matches at 11 bases. The CDR3 is 14 residues long. Trimming took 6 bases from V and 6 from J; bases not matched to a gene: 4. The DNA for the CDR3 is TGTGCCAGCAGCCGGACAGGGGGCGGTCAGCCCCAGCATTTT. Residues: CASSRTGGGQPQHF.

This clonotype has a count of ten or more. The chain links TRBV19 to TRBJ1-6; D gene ambiguous. CDR1 and CDR2 (germline): LNHDA, SQIVND (reference sequence). Trimming shortened V by 3 bases and J by 8 bases, and 11 bases separated the two germline ends. The CDR3 spans 14 residues. The CDR3: CASSILVGDSPLHF. The CDR3, as DNA: TGTGCCAGTAGTATTTTGGTAGGTGATTCACCCCTCCACTTT.

This chain uses TRBV4-1 with TRBJ2-7, with D maybe TRBD2 (5 bases). From germline, CDR1 is MGHRA and CDR2 YSYEKL. V dropped 0 bases and J dropped 2 bases, with 11 bases sitting between them. This CDR3 has 15 amino acids. The CDR3 reads CASSQDDSEPYEQYF. CDR3 bases: TGCGCCAGCAGCCAAGATGATAGCGAACCCTACGAGCAGTACTTC.

This clonotype showed up just a few times. V usage is TRBV6-5 and J usage is TRBJ2-5; possible D gene TRBD1, 6 bases. Trimming shortened V by 2 bases and J by 3 bases, and 10 bases separated the two germline ends. The CDR3 contains 14 residues. Germline V gene data show CDR1 as MNHEY and CDR2 as SVGAGI. CDR3 amino acids: CASSYLEGEETQYF. In nucleotides, the CDR3 is TGTGCCAGCAGTTACCTTGAGGGGGAAGAGACCCAGTACTTC.

In this sample, this clonotype turned up a few times. The chain is built from TRBV6-1 and TRBJ1-5; weak D call: TRBD1 (5 bases). Germline V gene sequence: CDR1 MNHNS, CDR2 SASEGT. The CDR3 contains 15 residues. V gave up 7 bases and J gave up 0 bases, with 13 bases separating them. Here the CDR3 reads CASTRTGDSNQPQHF. The CDR3 DNA reads TGTGCCAGCACCAGAACAGGAGATAGCAATCAGCCCCAGCATTTT.

This clonotype was picked up many times. The chain uses TRBV7-2 and TRBJ2-7; the D is unclear. Per germline, CDR1 SGHTA and CDR2 FQGNSA. V lost 2 bases to trimming and J lost 6 bases, with 11 bases between them. This CDR3 comprises 13 residues. The CDR3 DNA sequence: TGTGCCAGCAGCTTAATGTCCAGTTCCGAGCAGTACTTC. It yields the protein CASSLMSSSEQYF.